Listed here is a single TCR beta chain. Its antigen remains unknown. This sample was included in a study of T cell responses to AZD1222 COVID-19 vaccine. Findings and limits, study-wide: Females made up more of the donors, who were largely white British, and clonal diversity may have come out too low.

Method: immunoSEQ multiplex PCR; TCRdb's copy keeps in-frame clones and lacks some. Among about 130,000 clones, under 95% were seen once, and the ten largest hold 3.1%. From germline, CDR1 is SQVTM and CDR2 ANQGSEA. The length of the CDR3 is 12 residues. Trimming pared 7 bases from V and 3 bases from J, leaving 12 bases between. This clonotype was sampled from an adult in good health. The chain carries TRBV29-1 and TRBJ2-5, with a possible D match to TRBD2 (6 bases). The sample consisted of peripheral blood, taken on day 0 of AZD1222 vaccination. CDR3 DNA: TGCAGCGCCGGGAGTAGAGAAGAGACCCAGTACTTC. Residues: CSAGSREETQYF.